This T cell receptor beta chain was captured by sequencing in a study of T cells in localized non-small cell lung cancer. Generated by immunoSEQ multiplex PCR, the TCRdb table keeps only in-frame clones and is missing some. The table lists over 50,000 clones, 85% to 90% of them singletons. The study's findings and limits: Across samples, adjacent lung featured a median around 60 of the top 100 tumor clones.

This CDR3 is built from 17 residues. The germline gives CDR1 MNHEY, CDR2 SMNVEV (reference sequence). The V gene lost 6 bases and the J gene lost 3 bases, with 23 bases spanning the gap. A note on this clone: The antigen remains undetermined.

This clonotype was sampled from a woman aged 35 to 70 with stage I lung adenocarcinoma. V gene TRBV27 combines with J gene TRBJ1-1, with D hard to call. Source: peripheral blood, taken before any cancer treatment. The CDR3 loop is CASRAIDSGFRDTEAFF. The CDR3 bases are TGTGCCAGCAGGGCTATCGACTCGGGTTTTCGAGACACTGAAGCTTTCTTT.